The rows below give T cell receptor beta chains drawn from one sample of a study of control samples from healthy donors and cancer patients. Some clones are missing from TCRdb's copy, which holds only in-frame ones; the method was immunoSEQ multiplex PCR. The top ten clones hold 3.4% of a sample with 90,000 to 150,000 clones, about nine tenths of them seen once. Sequencing used blood. These TCRs come from a man aged 35 to 55 in good health. Each CDR3 is given with its conserved first and last residue. A D gene is named only where the DNA matches it firmly. A row's size may be missing; if present it is once, few, many or a size class.

J gene | clone size | D gene | V gene | CDR3 protein | CDR3 DNA
TRBJ1-1 | - | - | TRBV2 | CASSVSRDNGAFF | TGTGCCAGCAGTGTTAGCCGGGACAATGGGGCTTTCTTT
TRBJ1-4 | - | - | TRBV10-3 | CAISESNEKLFF | TGTGCCATCAGTGAGTCTAATGAAAAACTGTTTTTT
TRBJ2-2 | - | TRBD2 | TRBV7-3 | CASSLTPSSGGASGELFF | TGTGCCAGCAGCTTAACCCCCTCTAGCGGGGGGGCGAGCGGGGAGCTGTTTTTT
TRBJ1-3 | once | - | TRBV18 | CASSPSGNSGNTIYF | TGTGCCAGCTCACCATCGGGGAACTCTGGAAACACCATATATTTT
TRBJ2-7 | once | - | TRBV7-9 | CASSSDREADEQYF | TGTGCCAGCAGCTCCGACAGGGAGGCTGACGAGCAGTACTTC
TRBJ2-7 | once | - | TRBV10-3 | CAISEESFTKDEQYF | TGTGCCATCAGTGAAGAGTCCTTTACTAAGGACGAGCAGTACTTC
TRBJ2-5 | - | - | TRBV11-3 | CASSLQGGETQYF | TGTGCCAGCAGCTTACAGGGGGGAGAGACCCAGTACTTC
TRBJ1-1 | - | - | TRBV4-2 | CASSQPGVTEAFF | TGTGCCAGCAGCCAACCAGGGGTCACTGAAGCTTTCTTT
TRBJ1-3 | - | - | TRBV25-1 | CASRDGLSGNTIYF | TGTGCCAGCCGGGACGGCCTCTCTGGAAACACCATATATTTT
TRBJ1-5 | - | - | TRBV6-5 | CASSPGQFQPQHF | TGTGCCAGCAGTCCCGGACAGTTTCAGCCCCAGCATTTT
TRBJ2-1 | - | - | TRBV7-2 | CASSPDLGRGRGEQFF | TGTGCCAGCAGCCCAGACCTGGGGAGGGGGCGAGGTGAGCAGTTCTTC
TRBJ1-5 | - | - | TRBV2 | CASSVDSYNQPQHF | TGTGCCAGCAGTGTCGACAGTTACAATCAGCCCCAGCATTTT
TRBJ1-1 | - | - | TRBV2 | CASTEETGSTEAFF | TGTGCCAGCACGGAAGAAACGGGGAGCACTGAAGCTTTCTTT
TRBJ1-5 | - | - | TRBV18 | CASSNSTNQPQHF | TGTGCCAGCTCAAACAGCACCAATCAGCCCCAGCATTTT
TRBJ2-7 | - | TRBD1 | TRBV3-1/TRBV3-2 | CASSRTGLRYEQYF | TGTGCCAGCAGCCGGACAGGGCTAAGGTACGAGCAGTACTTC
TRBJ1-2 | - | - | TRBV5-4 | CASSSPGTGYGYTF | TGTGCCAGCAGCTCCCCCGGGACGGGTTATGGCTACACCTTC
TRBJ2-6 | - | TRBD1 | TRBV11-2 | CASSLPGQGAIGANVLTF | TGTGCCAGCAGCCTCCCGGGACAGGGGGCTATTGGGGCCAACGTCCTGACTTTC
TRBJ2-1 | - | - | TRBV9 | CASSRGGETFNEQFF | TGTGCCAGCAGCCGAGGGGGAGAAACATTCAATGAGCAGTTCTTC
TRBJ2-4 | - | - | TRBV24-1 | CATSEGSEGRNIQYF | TGTGCCACCAGTGAAGGGTCGGAGGGGCGGAACATTCAGTACTTC
TRBJ2-6 | - | - | TRBV7-8 | CASSPGGPGANVLTF | TGTGCCAGCAGCCCTGGGGGTCCTGGGGCCAACGTCCTGACTTTC
TRBJ2-7 | - | TRBD1 | TRBV19 | CASSTGQGSEQYF | TGTGCCAGTAGTACGGGACAGGGGAGCGAGCAGTACTTC
TRBJ1-5 | few | TRBD1 | TRBV29-1 | CSVGQGKGQPQHF | TGCAGCGTTGGACAGGGGAAGGGCCAGCCCCAGCATTTT
TRBJ1-4 | - | TRBD1 | TRBV6-1 | CASSEGTGGNEKLFF | TGTGCCAGCAGTGAAGGGACAGGGGGTAATGAAAAACTGTTTTTT
TRBJ1-2 | once | - | TRBV2 | CASRRTDNYGYTF | TGTGCCAGCAGACGGACGGATAACTATGGCTACACCTTC
TRBJ1-5 | - | - | TRBV5-4 | CASSLTPNQPQHF | TGTGCCAGCAGCTTGACACCTAATCAGCCCCAGCATTTT
TRBJ1-1 | - | - | TRBV6-5 | CASSRPSEGGHVIF | TGTGCCAGCAGCCGCCCGTCTGAAGGGGGACATGTGATCTTT
TRBJ2-1 | - | TRBD2 | TRBV27 | CASSQKTSGGSFSSTEQFF | TGTGCCAGCAGCCAAAAGACTAGCGGGGGGTCCTTTTCTAGTACTGAGCAGTTCTTC
TRBJ1-1 | - | - | TRBV18 | CASSPSVARTEAFF | TGTGCCAGCTCCCCCTCCGTTGCTAGGACTGAAGCTTTCTTT
TRBJ1-4 | - | TRBD1 | TRBV19 | CASSTQQGSNEKLFF | TGTGCCAGTAGTACCCAACAGGGGTCGAATGAAAAACTGTTTTTT
TRBJ2-1 | - | - | TRBV5-6 | CASSSDFQGEQFF | TGTGCCAGCAGCTCGGACTTTCAAGGTGAGCAGTTCTTC
TRBJ2-7 | - | TRBD2 | TRBV7-6 | CASSFAVAGGTYEQYF | TGTGCCAGCAGCTTCGCAGTAGCGGGGGGGACCTACGAGCAGTACTTC
TRBJ2-3 | few | - | TRBV9 | CASSGEGGWADTQYF | TGTGCCAGCAGCGGAGAAGGGGGGTGGGCAGATACGCAGTATTTT
TRBJ1-2 | - | TRBD1 | TRBV29-1 | CSVLDRDYGYTF | TGCAGCGTTCTTGACAGGGACTATGGCTACACCTTC
TRBJ2-5 | - | - | TRBV5-4 | CASSLAARETQYF | TGTGCCAGCAGCTTGGCCGCGAGGGAGACCCAGTACTTC
TRBJ2-4 | - | TRBD2 | TRBV2 | CASSPRGGGKNIQYF | TGTGCCAGCAGTCCGCGGGGGGGCGGCAAAAACATTCAGTACTTC
TRBJ2-5 | - | TRBD1 | TRBV5-4 | CASSSDRGRWETQYF | TGTGCCAGCAGCTCGGACAGGGGAAGATGGGAGACCCAGTACTTC
TRBJ1-5 | once | - | TRBV6-5 | CASSYRGNQPQHF | TGTGCCAGCAGTTACCGTGGCAATCAGCCCCAGCATTTT
TRBJ2-3 | - | TRBD2 | TRBV9 | CASSAPGLAGTDTQYF | TGTGCCAGCAGCGCTCCGGGACTAGCGGGCACAGATACGCAGTATTTT
TRBJ2-7 | - | TRBD1 | TRBV7-6 | CASSPGTGGSYEQYF | TGTGCCAGCAGTCCCGGGACAGGGGGCTCCTACGAGCAGTACTTC
TRBJ1-1 | once | - | TRBV7-3 | CASSLDGWNTEAFF | TGTGCCAGCAGCTTAGACGGATGGAACACTGAAGCTTTCTTT
TRBJ1-2 | - | TRBD1 | TRBV13 | CASSGGTGAFAYGYTF | TGTGCCAGCAGCGGGGGGACAGGGGCGTTCGCCTATGGCTACACCTTC
TRBJ1-2 | - | - | TRBV12-3/TRBV12-4 | CASSIQRNYGYTF | TGTGCCAGCAGTATTCAGAGGAACTATGGCTACACCTTC
TRBJ1-4 | - | TRBD1 | TRBV6-6 | CASTQGTGGEKLFF | TGTGCCAGCACCCAAGGGACAGGCGGCGAAAAACTGTTTTTT
TRBJ2-7 | - | - | TRBV27 | CASKKAGNNEQYF | TGTGCCAGCAAGAAAGCAGGGAACAACGAGCAGTACTTC
TRBJ2-7 | once | - | TRBV24-1 | CATSDPSSYEQYF | TGTGCCACCAGTGACCCCTCTTCCTACGAGCAGTACTTC
TRBJ1-1 | - | TRBD1 | TRBV9 | CASSETGGMNTEAFF | TGTGCCAGTTCCGAGACAGGGGGCATGAACACTGAAGCTTTCTTT
TRBJ2-2 | - | - | TRBV13 | CASSFAAGELFF | TGTGCCAGCAGCTTCGCGGCCGGGGAGCTGTTTTTT
TRBJ2-7 | - | - | TRBV20-1 | CSASARATYEQYF | TGCAGTGCTAGTGCCAGGGCAACCTACGAGCAGTACTTC